These 4 T cell receptor beta chains were all obtained from the same sample, sequenced in a study of T cell responses to AZD1222 COVID-19 vaccine. Using immunoSEQ multiplex PCR, the repertoire was profiled, and TCRdb retains in-frame clones only, with some absent. This sample has some 190,000 clones, with 88% found just once. Sequencing was performed on peripheral blood, taken on day 0 of AZD1222 vaccination. The origin of the receptors is an adult in good health.

The chain links TRBV7-9 to TRBJ1-5; no clear D gene. This CDR3 contains 14 residues. Germline assignment: CDR1 SEHNR and CDR2 FQNEAQ (reference sequence). The germline V and J ends were trimmed by 8 bases and 4 bases, with 15 bases remaining between them. The CDR3 spells CASPTTSSNQPQHF. As DNA, the CDR3 is TGTGCCAGCCCAACCACATCTTCGAATCAGCCCCAGCATTTT.

In regard to this clone: The same CDR3 arises from other DNA sequences in this sample as well. The chain couples TRBV10-3 to TRBJ2-7; TRBD1 matches 11 bases. After removal of 6 bases from V and 3 bases from J, the junction contained 4 bases not matched to a gene. This CDR3 has 14 residues. CDR1 and CDR2 from the germline V gene are ENHRY and SYGVKD. CDR3 in DNA: TGTGCCATCAGAGATGGGACAGGGGGCTACGAGCAGTACTTC. As protein: CAIRDGTGGYEQYF.

The gene calls are TRBV28 and TRBJ1-2; unclear D gene. Trimming took 4 bases from V and 0 from J, leaving 12 bases between them. The length of the CDR3 is 15 residues. The germline gives CDR1 MDHEN, CDR2 SYDVKM. The CDR3 region has the DNA TGTGCCAGCAGTTACGCCTCTTTAGCTAACTATGGCTACACCTTC. This encodes CASSYASLANYGYTF.

The V call is TRBV27, the J call TRBJ1-3, with no clear D. The CDR3 totals 13 residues. CDR1 and CDR2 (germline): MNHEY, SMNVEV (reference sequence). Trimming removed 4 bases from V and 2 bases from J, with 6 bases in between. As DNA, the CDR3 is TGTGCCAGCAGTTCCTGGACTGGAAACACCATATATTTT. It specifies CASSSWTGNTIYF.